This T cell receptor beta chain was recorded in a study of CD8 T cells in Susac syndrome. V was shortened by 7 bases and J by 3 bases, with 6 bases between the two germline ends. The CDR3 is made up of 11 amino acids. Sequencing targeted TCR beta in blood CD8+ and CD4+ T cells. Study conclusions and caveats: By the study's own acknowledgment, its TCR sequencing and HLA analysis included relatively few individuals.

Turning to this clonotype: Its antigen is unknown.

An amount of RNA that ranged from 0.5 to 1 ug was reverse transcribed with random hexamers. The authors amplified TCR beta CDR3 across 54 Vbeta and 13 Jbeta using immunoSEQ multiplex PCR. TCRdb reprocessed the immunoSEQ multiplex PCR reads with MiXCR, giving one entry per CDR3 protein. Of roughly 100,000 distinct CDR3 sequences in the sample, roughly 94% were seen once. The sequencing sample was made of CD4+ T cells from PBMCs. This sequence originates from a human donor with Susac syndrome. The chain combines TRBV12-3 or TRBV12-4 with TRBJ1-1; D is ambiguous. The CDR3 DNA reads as TGTGCCAGCACCCTCTACACTGAAGCTTTCTTT. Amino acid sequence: CASTLYTEAFF.